A selection of T cell receptor beta chains follows, all from one sample in a study of post-analysis software for immune sequencing data. MiXCR was run by TCRdb on the PCR reads, yielding one entry per CDR3 protein. Here the sample spans hundreds of thousands of distinct CDR3 sequences, 25% to 30% being singletons. The sample was blood. The receptors shown here come from a girl aged 10 to 17 with multiple sclerosis. Each CDR3 is given with its conserved first and last residue. Each record gives: D gene, clone size, V gene, J gene, CDR3 DNA, CDR3 protein. The D gene is left open where the match is weak. Clone size, where shown, is once, few, many, or a class for clones that have expanded.

D gene: NA
clone size: few
V gene: TRBV7-2
J gene: TRBJ1-1
CDR3 DNA: TGTGCCAGCAGCTCTAGACCAGGGCTTGCTGAAGCTTTCTTT
CDR3 protein: CASSSRPGLAEAFF

D gene: TRBD1
clone size: NA
V gene: TRBV29-1
J gene: TRBJ2-7
CDR3 DNA: TGCAGCGTTGAAGGGACAGGGAACTACGAGCAGTACTTC
CDR3 protein: CSVEGTGNYEQYF

D gene: NA
clone size: NA
V gene: TRBV7-2
J gene: TRBJ1-3
CDR3 DNA: TGTGTCAGCAGCTTACGCGGGGATCGGTATGATGCTGGAAACACCATATATTTT
CDR3 protein: CVSSLRGDRYDAGNTIYF

D gene: NA
clone size: few
V gene: TRBV6-5
J gene: TRBJ1-5
CDR3 DNA: TGTGCCAGCGGTCAAACCCCTTTCTGGGGAAATCAGCCCCAGCATTTT
CDR3 protein: CASGQTPFWGNQPQHF

D gene: NA
clone size: few
V gene: TRBV2
J gene: TRBJ2-4
CDR3 DNA: TGTGCCAGCAGTGAAGCGGGGGAACAGTACTTC
CDR3 protein: CASSEAGEQYF

D gene: TRBD2
clone size: NA
V gene: TRBV20-1
J gene: TRBJ2-1
CDR3 DNA: TGCAGTGCTGTTAGCGGGGGGTCCTACGATGAGCAGTTCTTC
CDR3 protein: CSAVSGGSYDEQFF

D gene: TRBD2
clone size: few
V gene: TRBV3-1
J gene: TRBJ2-5
CDR3 DNA: TGTGCCAGCAGCCAAGATTTACTAGCGGCTTACCAAGAGACCCAGTACTTC
CDR3 protein: CASSQDLLAAYQETQYF

D gene: NA
clone size: few
V gene: TRBV11-2
J gene: TRBJ1-6
CDR3 DNA: TGTGCCAGCAGCTTAGACGGACCGCCTAATTCACCCCTCCACTTT
CDR3 protein: CASSLDGPPNSPLHF

D gene: TRBD2
clone size: NA
V gene: TRBV5-1
J gene: TRBJ2-5
CDR3 DNA: TGCGCCAGCAGACGACCCGGGACTAGCGGCCAAGAGACCCAGTACTTC
CDR3 protein: CASRRPGTSGQETQYF

D gene: NA
clone size: few
V gene: TRBV6-5
J gene: TRBJ1-6
CDR3 DNA: TGTGCCAGCAGTTACGCGACATATGGGGGCGATTCACCCCTCCACTTT
CDR3 protein: CASSYATYGGDSPLHF

D gene: NA
clone size: NA
V gene: TRBV29-1
J gene: TRBJ2-3
CDR3 DNA: TGCAGCGTTGATCTGAGGGCTACAGACACGCAGTATTTT
CDR3 protein: CSVDLRATDTQYF

D gene: NA
clone size: few
V gene: TRBV7-9
J gene: TRBJ2-5
CDR3 DNA: TGTGCCAGCAGCTTGGCTCAAGCGGTGGAAGAGACCCAGTACTTC
CDR3 protein: CASSLAQAVEETQYF

D gene: NA
clone size: NA
V gene: TRBV6-5
J gene: TRBJ2-5
CDR3 DNA: TGTGCCAGCAGTTACTCGTCAACGTACAAGCAGTACTTC
CDR3 protein: CASSYSSTYKQYF

D gene: TRBD2
clone size: NA
V gene: TRBV6-5
J gene: TRBJ2-1
CDR3 DNA: TGTGCCAGCAGAGGTAGCGGGAGGGTCATCCTACATGAGCAGTTCTTC
CDR3 protein: CASRGSGRVILHEQFF